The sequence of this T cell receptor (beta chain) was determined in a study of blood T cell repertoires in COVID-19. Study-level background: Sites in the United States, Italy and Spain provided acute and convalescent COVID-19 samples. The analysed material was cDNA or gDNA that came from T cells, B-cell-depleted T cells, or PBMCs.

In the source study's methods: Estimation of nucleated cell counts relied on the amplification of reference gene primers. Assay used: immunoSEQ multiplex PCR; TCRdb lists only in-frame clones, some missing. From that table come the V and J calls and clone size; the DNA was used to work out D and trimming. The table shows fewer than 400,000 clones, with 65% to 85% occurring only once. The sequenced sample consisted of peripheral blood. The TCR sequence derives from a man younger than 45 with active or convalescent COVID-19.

CDR3 DNA: TGTGCCAGCAGCCGAGGCTGGGAGACCCAGTACTTC. Its translation: CASSRGWETQYF. The chain uses TRBV7-2 and TRBJ2-5; D uncertain. Germline assignment: CDR1 SGHTA and CDR2 FQGNSA. The length of the CDR3 is 12 residues. V shed 5 bases and J shed 5 bases, with 9 bases lying between them. Variable domain in full (rest from reference TRBV7-2 and TRBJ2-5): GAGVSQSPSNKVTEKGKDVELRCDPISGHTALYWYRQSLGQGLEFLIYFQGNSAPDKSGLPSDRFSAERTGGSVSTLTIQRTQQEDSAVYLCASSRGWETQYFGPGTRLLVL.